Listed here are 20 T cell receptor beta chains from one sample, sequenced in a study of blood T cell repertoires in COVID-19. Assay used: immunoSEQ multiplex PCR; TCRdb lists only in-frame clones, some missing. The data hold about 180,000 clones, with roughly 84% observed a single time. The sequencing input was peripheral blood. These receptors all come from a woman older than 75 with acute or convalescent COVID-19.

This clone came up a few times. The rearrangement joins TRBV7-9 to TRBJ1-1, with no clear D. This CDR3 region has 14 residues. The germline V and J ends were trimmed by 7 bases and 0 bases, with 12 bases remaining between them. Germline values: CDR1 SEHNR, CDR2 FQNEAQ (reference sequence). CDR3: CASTLDGVNTEAFF. CDR3 DNA: TGTGCCAGCACCCTCGACGGGGTGAACACTGAAGCTTTCTTT.

The rearrangement links TRBV9 to TRBJ2-3; TRBD2 might be the D (5 bases). This CDR3 is 16 amino acids long. CDR1 and CDR2 (germline): SGDLS, YYNGEE. V lost 0 bases, J lost 0 bases, and 11 bases lay in between. The CDR3 loop reads CASSVGSSPSTDTQYF. CDR3 DNA: TGTGCCAGCAGCGTAGGATCTAGCCCTAGCACAGATACGCAGTATTTT.

The V call is TRBV19, the J call TRBJ2-3, with TRBD2 identical over 15 bases. Germline-derived CDR1 and CDR2 are LNHDA and SQIVND (reference sequence). CDR3 length: 20 amino acids. The trim removed 3 bases at V and 0 bases at J, leaving 10 bases unmatched. The CDR3: CASSIPGLAGGEISTDTQYF. CDR3 DNA: TGTGCCAGTAGTATTCCGGGACTAGCGGGAGGAGAGATTAGCACAGATACGCAGTATTTT.

Details on this clone: Other DNA variants within this sample encode the same CDR3. The V and J genes are TRBV27 and TRBJ1-2, with 9 bases aligning to TRBD1. This CDR3 contains 15 residues. Trimming at V came to 6 bases and at J to 4 bases, leaving 9 bases not matched to a gene. The germline gives CDR1 MNHEY, CDR2 SMNVEV (reference sequence). The CDR3 sequence: CASSPGTGRSYGYTF. Written as DNA, the CDR3 is TGTGCCAGCAGCCCAGGGACAGGGCGATCCTATGGCTACACCTTC.

The rearrangement joins TRBV10-1 to TRBJ1-2; D unclear. This CDR3 region has 13 residues. V was clipped by 4 bases and J by 4 bases, with 10 bases between them. Germline V gives CDR1 WNHNN, CDR2 SYGVQD (reference sequence). This CDR3 is CASSGGKSYGYTF. In DNA form, the CDR3 reads TGCGCCAGCAGTGGCGGGAAGAGCTATGGCTACACCTTC.

The J gene is TRBJ2-7, the V gene TRBV9; tentative D call: TRBD1 (6 bases). Trimming pared 0 bases from V and 3 bases from J, leaving 13 bases between. Germline CDR1 is SGDLS and CDR2 is YYNGEE. This CDR3 spans 15 amino acids. The CDR3: CASSVEGDTRYEQYF. The CDR3 bases are TGTGCCAGCAGCGTAGAGGGGGACACTCGCTACGAGCAGTACTTC.

The chain is built from TRBV7-2 and TRBJ1-4; D is undetermined. Trimming pared 5 bases from V and 8 bases from J, leaving 21 bases between. The CDR3 has 16 residues. Germline V gene sequence: CDR1 SGHTA, CDR2 FQGNSA. In DNA form, the CDR3 reads TGTGCCAGCAGCGCCAGAGGGAGGGTCCGCGGCGAAAAACTGTTTTTT. This translates into CASSARGRVRGEKLFF.

The rearrangement links TRBV23-1 to TRBJ2-1; 9 nucleotides agree with TRBD1. TRBV23-1 is assigned to the ORF class and has an uncertain function. J lost 9 bases, V lost 9 bases, and 15 bases had no gene match. CDR3 length equals 15 residues. This CDR3 is CASPSWDRVHGEQFF. The CDR3 coding sequence is TGCGCCAGTCCTAGTTGGGACAGGGTTCATGGTGAGCAGTTCTTC.

V is TRBV2 and J is TRBJ1-4; tentative D call: TRBD1 (5 bases). In germline, CDR1 is SNHLY, CDR2 FYNNEI. This CDR3 has 14 amino acids. Trimming shortened V by 4 bases and J by 8 bases, and 14 bases separated the two germline ends. This CDR3 reads CASSGAGGNEKLFF. The CDR3 DNA reads TGTGCCAGCAGTGGGGCCGGGGGTAACGAAAAACTGTTTTTT.

The V gene is TRBV12-3 or TRBV12-4, the J gene TRBJ2-5; D uncertain. The length of the CDR3 is 12 residues. Trimming cost V 5 bases and J 4 bases, with 8 bases left between them. CDR3 loop: CASSRWAETQYF. In DNA form, the CDR3 reads TGTGCCAGCAGTCGTTGGGCAGAGACCCAGTACTTC.

The chain is built from TRBV19 and TRBJ1-2, with 11 bases that match TRBD1. The junction had 8 bases not matched to a gene; V was cut back by 8 bases and J by 6 bases. This CDR3 is 14 amino acids long. In germline, CDR1 is LNHDA, CDR2 SQIVND (reference sequence). CDR3 DNA sequence: TGTGCCAGTGTGGACAGGGGGCGATCTAATGGCTACACCTTC. Translated: CASVDRGRSNGYTF.

This clone was detected a few times. J is TRBJ2-7 and V is TRBV12-5; 9 positions agree with TRBD1. The CDR3 has 15 amino acids. CDR1 is LGHNT, CDR2 FRNRAP, per germline. V lost 7 bases to trimming and J lost 3 bases; unmatched junction nucleotides: 10. In nucleotides, the CDR3 is TGTGCTAGTGCCCTGGGACAGGGTATTCGCTACGAGCAGTACTTC. Amino acid sequence: CASALGQGIRYEQYF.

Details on this clone: Distinct nucleotide sequences in the sample also encode this CDR3. This chain connects TRBV12-3 or TRBV12-4 to TRBJ2-7; D is perhaps TRBD2 (6 bases). V lost 1 base and J lost 4, with 8 bases in between. The CDR3 sequence is 13 residues long. The CDR3 DNA is TGTGCCAGCAGTTTAGGGGGGAGGTACGAGCAGTACTTC. It encodes CASSLGGRYEQYF.

This clone was recorded a few times. This chain uses TRBV11-2 with TRBJ1-5; no clear D. Germline CDR1 and CDR2: SGHAT and FQNNGV. V was cut by 2 bases and J by 2 bases, with 7 bases left in between. The CDR3 totals 14 residues. This CDR3 is CASSLSRGNQPQHF. As DNA, the CDR3 is TGTGCCAGCAGCTTATCTCGGGGCAATCAGCCCCAGCATTTT. Supplemented by reference TRBV11-2 and TRBJ1-5, the full variable domain reads EAGVAQSPRYKIIEKRQSVAFWCNPISGHATLYWYQQILGQGPKLLIQFQNNGVVDDSQLPKDRFSAERLKGVDSTLKIQPAKLEDSAVYLCASSLSRGNQPQHFGDGTRLSIL.

V and J are TRBV11-2 and TRBJ2-2, with D hard to call. Trimming took 3 bases from V and 7 from J, leaving 6 bases between them. Germline V lookup: CDR1 SGHAT, CDR2 FQNNGV. The CDR3 runs 12 residues. The CDR3 DNA is TGTGCCAGCAGCTTTTTTCTCGGGGAGCTGTTTTTT. Amino acids: CASSFFLGELFF.

The chain has TRBV2 and TRBJ1-6, with D unresolved. The CDR3 is 13 amino acids. CDR1 and CDR2 from the germline V gene are SNHLY and FYNNEI. The ends were cut back, 5 bases at V and 15 bases at J, with 17 bases in the middle. The CDR3 here is CASSRGPPFSLHF. The CDR3 nucleotides are TGTGCCAGCAGTCGCGGGCCACCTTTTAGCCTCCACTTT.

V gene TRBV30 combines with J gene TRBJ1-5; weak D call: TRBD1 (6 bases). Trimming removed 3 bases at V and 5 bases at J, with 11 bases between. Germline-derived CDR1 and CDR2 are GTSNPN and SVGIG (reference sequence). The CDR3 covers 13 residues. The CDR3 DNA follows: TGTGCCTGGAGCACAGGGAGGGATCAGCCCCAGCATTTT. Its translation: CAWSTGRDQPQHF.

CDR3 nucleotide sequence: TGCAGCGTTGAAGAGGTCAGAAACAATGAGCAGTTCTTC. Translated: CSVEEVRNNEQFF. The chain joins TRBV29-1 to TRBJ2-1; the D is unclear. The CDR3 covers 13 residues. V lost 0 bases to trimming and J lost 5 bases, with 8 bases between them. Germline V CDR1 and CDR2: SQVTM, ANQGSEA.

This clone was seen only a few times. The rearrangement uses TRBV10-1 and TRBJ2-2; a possible D gene is TRBD2 (6 bases). V was pared by 0 bases and J by 4 bases, with 21 bases between. Germline loops: CDR1 WNHNN, CDR2 SYGVQD (reference sequence). The CDR3 covers 19 residues. The DNA of the CDR3 is TGCGCCAGCAGTGAGTCTGTGCGGGACCAGCGTTATGGCACCGGGGAGCTGTTTTTT. Protein product: CASSESVRDQRYGTGELFF.

The V call is TRBV19, the J call TRBJ2-5; 13 nucleotides match TRBD2. CDR3 length: 18 amino acids. V lost 5 bases and J lost 5; bases outside the gene matches: 14. Germline V gene data show CDR1 as LNHDA and CDR2 as SQIVND (reference sequence). CDR3 in amino acids: CASSPEGLAGVWGETQYF. The CDR3 nucleotides read TGTGCCAGTAGTCCCGAAGGACTAGCGGGGGTCTGGGGGGAGACCCAGTACTTC. Variable domain in full (rest from reference TRBV19 and TRBJ2-5): DGGITQSPKYLFRKEGQNVTLSCEQNLNHDAMYWYRQDPGQGLRLIYYSQIVNDFQKGDIAEGYSVSREKKESFPLTVTSAQKNPTAFYLCASSPEGLAGVWGETQYFGPGTRLLVL.